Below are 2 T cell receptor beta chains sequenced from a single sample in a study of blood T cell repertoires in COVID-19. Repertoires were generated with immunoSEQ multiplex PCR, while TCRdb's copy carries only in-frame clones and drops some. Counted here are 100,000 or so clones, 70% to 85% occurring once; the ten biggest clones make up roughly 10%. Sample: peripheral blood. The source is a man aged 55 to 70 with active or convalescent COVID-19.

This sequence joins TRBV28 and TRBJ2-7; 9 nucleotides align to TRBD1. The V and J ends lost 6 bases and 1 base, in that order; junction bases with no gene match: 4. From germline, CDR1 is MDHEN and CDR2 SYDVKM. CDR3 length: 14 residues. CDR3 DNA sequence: TGTGCCAGCAGGGAGGACAGGGGATCCTACGAGCAGTACTTC. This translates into CASREDRGSYEQYF.

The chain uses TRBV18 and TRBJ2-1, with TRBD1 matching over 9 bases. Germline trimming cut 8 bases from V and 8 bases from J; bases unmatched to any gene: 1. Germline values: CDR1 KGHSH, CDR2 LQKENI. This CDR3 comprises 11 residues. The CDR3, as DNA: TGTGCCAGCAGGGACAGGGATGAGCAGTTCTTC. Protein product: CASRDRDEQFF.